This TCR beta chain was obtained from a study of T cell changes during pregnancy in multiple sclerosis. CDR3 length equals 15 residues. CDR1 and CDR2 from the germline V gene are SSHAT and FNYEAQ (reference sequence). Notes on this clone: A junction boundary mismatches the germline segment, possibly from a read error.

Sequencing used immunoSEQ multiplex PCR; TCRdb keeps in-frame clones, though not all of them. This table holds just over 90,000 clones, roughly 91% found once. The J gene is TRBJ2-2, the V gene TRBV7-7; D is unresolved. The sequencing here drew on peripheral blood, taken after pregnancy. The TCR originated in a female donor in good health, enrolled as a control in a pregnancy study. Here the CDR3 DNA reads TGTGCTAGCAGCTCCCGAGGCCCGAACACCGGGGAGCTGTTTTTT. It encodes CASSSRGPNTGELFF.